Listed below are T cell receptor beta chains from one sample, sequenced in a study of T cell responses to AZD1222 COVID-19 vaccine. Profiling relied on immunoSEQ multiplex PCR, and the TCRdb table lists in-frame clones only, not all of them. The sample shows around 70,000 clones, 87% of them seen only once. This specimen consisted of peripheral blood, obtained 28 days after the second AZD1222 dose. The receptors come from an adult who received the AZD1222 COVID-19 vaccine. The CDR3 runs from the conserved cysteine through the conserved F or W. A D gene is named only where the DNA matches it firmly. Some rows mark clone size as missing; the rest say once, few, many or name a class of expanded clone.

clone_size,v_call,j_call,d_call,cdr3_aa,cdr3_nt
-,TRBV7-9,TRBJ2-1,TRBD1,CASRQNGQGDEQFF,TGTGCCAGCAGACAGAACGGACAGGGGGATGAGCAGTTCTTC
-,TRBV5-8,TRBJ1-1,-,CASSRRMNTEAFF,TGTGCCAGCAGCAGACGGATGAACACTGAAGCTTTCTTT
-,TRBV19,TRBJ2-6,-,CASSIGRGANVLTF,TGTGCCAGTAGTATCGGCCGCGGGGCCAACGTCCTGACTTTC
few,TRBV7-9,TRBJ1-6,-,CASSLNRGVSPLHF,TGTGCCAGCAGCTTAAATAGGGGAGTATCACCCCTCCACTTT
-,TRBV29-1,TRBJ2-3,TRBD1,CSITGVENTQYF,TGCAGCATCACAGGGGTTGAGAATACGCAGTATTTT
-,TRBV4-1,TRBJ1-1,-,CASSQSGGINTEAFF,TGCGCCAGCAGCCAGTCGGGAGGGATTAACACTGAAGCTTTCTTT
-,TRBV10-3,TRBJ2-7,-,CAIRGDISSYEQYF,TGTGCCATCAGGGGGGACATTAGCTCCTACGAGCAGTACTTC
many,TRBV6-5,TRBJ2-2,-,CASRREAGELFF,TGTGCCAGCAGAAGGGAGGCCGGGGAGCTGTTTTTT
-,TRBV21-1,TRBJ1-2,-,CASTGTSLGYTF,TGTGCCAGCACCGGGACATCCCTAGGCTACACCTTC
-,TRBV6-6,TRBJ2-7,-,CASSYLAGVDYEQYF,TGTGCCAGCAGTTACTTGGCAGGGGTTGACTACGAGCAGTACTTC
few,TRBV5-1,TRBJ2-7,-,CASSWTRGTEQYF,TGCGCCAGCAGCTGGACCAGGGGCACCGAGCAGTACTTC
-,TRBV27,TRBJ2-5,-,CASRRPGETQYF,TGTGCCAGCAGGAGACCAGGGGAGACCCAGTACTTC
-,TRBV7-7,TRBJ2-1,TRBD2,CASSSLAGVYGEQFF,TGTGCTAGCAGCTCGCTAGCGGGAGTTTATGGTGAGCAGTTCTTC
-,TRBV10-3,TRBJ1-5,-,CAISGGDQPQHF,TGTGCCATCAGTGGCGGGGATCAGCCCCAGCATTTT
-,TRBV24-1,TRBJ2-3,TRBD1,CATGQGANTDTQYF,TGTGCCACCGGACAGGGAGCGAACACAGATACGCAGTATTTT
-,TRBV6-6,TRBJ1-1,-,CASSYQMNTEAFF,TGTGCCAGCAGTTACCAAATGAACACTGAAGCTTTCTTT
-,TRBV5-1,TRBJ1-2,TRBD1,CARKVDRGGGYTF,TGCGCCAGAAAAGTAGACAGGGGAGGAGGCTACACCTTC
-,TRBV7-3,TRBJ2-1,-,CASSPGGAGHYNEQFF,TGTGCCAGCAGCCCAGGGGGGGCGGGCCACTACAATGAGCAGTTCTTC
-,TRBV9,TRBJ2-5,-,CASSVAEVAELPETQYF,TGTGCCAGCAGCGTAGCCGAGGTCGCGGAACTACCAGAGACCCAGTACTTC
-,TRBV29-1,TRBJ2-7,-,CSVEDLTYEQYF,TGCAGCGTTGAAGACCTTACCTACGAGCAGTACTTC
-,TRBV24-1,TRBJ2-3,-,CATSEGGPTDTQYF,TGTGCCACCAGTGAAGGAGGGCCTACAGATACGCAGTATTTT
-,TRBV7-2,TRBJ1-2,-,CASSPGASGLGYTF,TGTGCCAGCAGTCCCGGGGCTTCAGGGCTTGGCTACACCTTC
-,TRBV18,TRBJ2-3,-,CASSPGGARRNTQYF,TGTGCCAGCTCACCCGGCGGGGCGCGCCGGAATACGCAGTATTTT
-,TRBV20-1,TRBJ1-1,-,CSASFGEGNTEAFF,TGCAGTGCTAGTTTTGGGGAGGGGAATACTGAAGCTTTCTTT
-,TRBV3-1/TRBV3-2,TRBJ1-2,TRBD1,CASSLAGTGGYYGYTF,TGTGCCAGCAGCCTGGCCGGGACAGGGGGCTACTATGGCTACACCTTC
-,TRBV6-6,TRBJ1-1,-,CATKLNTEAFF,TGTGCCACCAAATTGAACACTGAAGCTTTCTTT
-,TRBV4-3,TRBJ1-1,-,CASSQGGRNTEAFF,TGCGCCAGCAGCCAAGGGGGCAGAAACACTGAAGCTTTCTTT
-,TRBV5-4,TRBJ2-5,TRBD2,CASSPTLLAAQETQYF,TGTGCCAGCAGCCCGACCCTCCTAGCGGCACAAGAGACCCAGTACTTC
-,TRBV5-1,TRBJ2-3,TRBD1,CASSLDRGRTDTQYF,TGCGCCAGCAGCTTGGACAGGGGTAGAACAGATACGCAGTATTTT
-,TRBV7-8,TRBJ2-3,-,CASSRGTDTQYF,TGTGCCAGCAGCCGCGGCACAGATACGCAGTATTTT
-,TRBV7-9,TRBJ2-2,-,CASSEGGPGELFF,TGTGCCAGCAGCGAGGGGGGCCCCGGGGAGCTGTTTTTT
-,TRBV7-9,TRBJ1-2,-,CASTPGDYGYTF,TGTGCCAGCACCCCAGGAGACTATGGCTACACCTTC
-,TRBV7-9,TRBJ1-3,-,CASKLGPGNTIYF,TGTGCCAGCAAGTTGGGCCCGGGAAACACCATATATTTT
once,TRBV7-3,TRBJ2-4,TRBD2,CASSTGLAGGLGIQYF,TGTGCCAGCAGCACGGGACTAGCGGGAGGGTTAGGCATTCAGTACTTC
-,TRBV7-9,TRBJ1-5,-,CASSLDGGGNQPQHF,TGTGCCAGCAGCTTAGACGGGGGTGGCAATCAGCCCCAGCATTTT
-,TRBV3-1/TRBV3-2,TRBJ1-1,-,CASREDVNTEAFF,TGTGCCAGCAGAGAGGACGTCAACACTGAAGCTTTCTTT
-,TRBV4-1,TRBJ2-6,-,CASSQAAGRGAGANVLTF,TGCGCCAGCAGCCAGGCGGCGGGACGGGGGGCCGGGGCCAACGTCCTGACTTTC
-,TRBV4-1,TRBJ2-1,-,CASSQDENELREQFF,TGCGCCAGCAGCCAAGATGAGAACGAACTGCGTGAGCAGTTCTTC
-,TRBV12-3/TRBV12-4,TRBJ2-4,-,CASSLLGRNIQYF,TGTGCCAGCAGTTTATTAGGGAGGAACATTCAGTACTTC